One and the same sample provided the 32 T cell receptor beta chains below, sequenced in a study of blood T cell repertoires in COVID-19. Method: immunoSEQ multiplex PCR; TCRdb's copy keeps in-frame clones and lacks some. The table lists approximately 210,000 clones, roughly 82% of them singletons. Sequenced sample: peripheral blood. These receptors originate from a woman in her forties with acute or convalescent COVID-19.

The rearrangement joins TRBV5-8 to TRBJ2-3; D remains ambiguous. With 4 bases removed from V and 0 bases from J, the gap between germline ends came to 3 bases. The CDR3 contains 12 residues. The germline V gene encodes CDR1 SGHTS and CDR2 YDEGEE. The CDR3, as DNA: TGTGCCAGCAGCCCAAGCACAGATACGCAGTATTTT. Encoded protein: CASSPSTDTQYF.

This clone came up a few times. This chain joins TRBV9 and TRBJ2-1, with 8 bases lining up with TRBD2. The ends lost 0 bases at V and 4 bases at J; junction bases unmatched: 0. Germline V gene data show CDR1 as SGDLS and CDR2 as YYNGEE. The CDR3 spans 14 residues. The CDR3 here is CASSVERGYNEQFF. CDR3 in DNA: TGTGCCAGCAGCGTAGAGCGGGGGTACAATGAGCAGTTCTTC.

The chain employs TRBV12-5 and TRBJ1-4, with 7 bases identical to TRBD1. Germline V lookup: CDR1 LGHNT, CDR2 FRNRAP. This CDR3 contains 15 residues. V lost 5 bases to trimming and J lost 3 bases; unmatched junction nucleotides: 6. The CDR3 reads CASGAGQTPNEKLFF. In DNA form, the CDR3 reads TGTGCTAGTGGTGCGGGACAGACTCCTAATGAAAAACTGTTTTTT.

The rearrangement links TRBV6-5 to TRBJ1-1, with 8 bases lining up with TRBD1. The ends lost 7 bases at V and 4 bases at J; junction bases unmatched: 8. CDR3 size: 14 residues. Germline CDR1 reads MNHEY; CDR2 reads SVGAGI. The CDR3 loop is CASTSGQGGTEAFF. The DNA of the CDR3 is TGTGCCAGCACTTCAGGACAGGGAGGCACTGAAGCTTTCTTT.

This clone was seen a handful of times. This chain joins TRBV10-2 and TRBJ1-2, with D perhaps TRBD1 (5 bases). Trimming took 6 bases from V and 7 from J, leaving 12 bases between them. The germline gives CDR1 WSHSY, CDR2 SAAADI. This CDR3 comprises 12 residues. The CDR3 DNA sequence: TGCGCCAGCAGCCCATCGGGGGGTGGCTACACCTTC. This gives the protein CASSPSGGGYTF.

The CDR3 coding sequence is TGTGCCAGCAGCTCGACATCCCCCCGCGGGTCCTACGAGCAGTACTTC. Translating gives CASSSTSPRGSYEQYF. V and J are TRBV5-6 and TRBJ2-7; weak D call: TRBD2 (5 bases). Germline CDR1 is SGHDT and CDR2 is YYEEEE. Trimming removed 3 bases from V and 1 base from J, with 17 bases in between. The CDR3 extends over 16 amino acids.

V is TRBV27 and J is TRBJ2-7; 7 positions match TRBD2. The CDR3 runs 16 residues. Germline V CDR1 and CDR2: MNHEY, SMNVEV (reference sequence). V trimming: 2 bases; J trimming: 2 bases; junction bases outside the gene matches: 9. The CDR3 DNA reads TGTGCCAGCAGTTTAACCCGTAGCGGGCCCGCCTACGAGCAGTACTTC. This translates into CASSLTRSGPAYEQYF.

The CDR3 reads CASSLERGQPQNTEAFF. Here the CDR3 DNA reads TGTGCCAGCAGCTTAGAAAGAGGACAGCCTCAGAACACTGAAGCTTTCTTT. The gene calls are TRBV7-8 and TRBJ1-1; TRBD1 might be the D (6 bases). The CDR3 runs to 17 residues. CDR1 SGHVS and CDR2 FQNEAQ come from the germline V gene. V was pared by 1 base and J by 1 base, with 16 bases between.

The rearrangement links TRBV30 to TRBJ2-7; D may be TRBD2 (7 bases). Germline CDR1 GTSNPN, CDR2 SVGIG (reference sequence). The CDR3 totals 12 residues. The V end was cut by 8 bases, the J end by 2 bases, with 13 bases between. The CDR3 loop reads CALRGGAYEQYF. CDR3 coding DNA: TGTGCCCTGCGAGGGGGGGCCTACGAGCAGTACTTC.

The chain employs TRBV7-9 and TRBJ1-2, with 7 bases lining up with TRBD1. Losses at the gene ends were 2 bases for V and 7 bases for J; bases not matched to a gene: 4. The CDR3 is made up of 13 amino acids. Germline V gives CDR1 SEHNR, CDR2 FQNEAQ (reference sequence). CDR3 nucleotides: TGTGCCAGCAGCTTATCAGGGGGATCTGGCTACACCTTC. It is translated as CASSLSGGSGYTF.

V and J are TRBV30 and TRBJ2-3; 7 positions agree with TRBD2. The CDR3 consists of 15 residues. The V segment lost 1 base and the J segment 4 bases; nucleotides outside the gene matches: 8. The germline V gene has CDR1 GTSNPN and CDR2 SVGIG (reference sequence). The CDR3, as DNA: TGTGCCTGGAGTGGCCCGGGGGGAGGGCCAGATACGCAGTATTTT. Encoded protein: CAWSGPGGGPDTQYF.

The CDR3 DNA reads TGTGCCAGCGACCTTAGGGGAGGGGAGAGCGATACGCAGTATTTT. Translated, it gives CASDLRGGESDTQYF. This chain joins TRBV7-2 and TRBJ2-3; TRBD2 agrees at 7 bases. The junction had 14 bases not matched to a gene; V was cut back by 8 bases and J by 6 bases. CDR1 is SGHTA and CDR2 is FQGNSA in the germline V gene. The CDR3 is 15 residues long.

This clone has only a few counts. The V and J genes are TRBV27 and TRBJ2-1; unclear D gene. The V gene lost 6 bases and the J gene lost 9 bases, with 15 bases spanning the gap. Germline V gives CDR1 MNHEY, CDR2 SMNVEV (reference sequence). The CDR3 runs to 13 residues. CDR3 in amino acids: CASRFLGAGEQFF. The CDR3 nucleotides are TGTGCCAGCAGGTTCCTAGGAGCCGGTGAGCAGTTCTTC.

The chain combines TRBV4-1 with TRBJ1-1; D is perhaps TRBD1 (6 bases). V was cut by 1 base and J by 4 bases, with 13 bases left in between. Germline V gene data show CDR1 as MGHRA and CDR2 as YSYEKL. The CDR3 is 15 amino acids. The CDR3 spells CASSQGAGGATEAFF. The CDR3 bases are TGCGCCAGCAGCCAAGGCGCCGGGGGGGCCACTGAAGCTTTCTTT.

This clone came up a few times. V and J are TRBV6-1 and TRBJ2-1; possibly TRBD1 for D (5 bases). This CDR3 is 13 amino acids long. Per germline, CDR1 MNHNS and CDR2 SASEGT. Trimming took off 2 bases at V and 8 bases at J, with 10 bases between the two ends. Here the CDR3 DNA reads TGTGCCAGCAGTGAAAGCCAGGGCGATGAGCAGTTCTTC. Its protein is CASSESQGDEQFF.

CDR3 region: CASSPRLAGRETQYF. CDR3 nucleotide sequence: TGTGCCAGCAGCCCCCGACTAGCGGGACGAGAGACCCAGTACTTC. This chain uses TRBV9 with TRBJ2-5, with 11 positions matching TRBD2. There are 15 residues in the CDR3. Germline CDR1 is SGDLS and CDR2 is YYNGEE. The trim removed 4 bases at V and 4 bases at J, leaving 6 bases unmatched.

This clone has a handful of counts. The chain couples TRBV19 to TRBJ2-2; tentative D call: TRBD1 (5 bases). The CDR3 length is 14 residues. V lost 7 bases and J 4 bases, leaving 13 bases between the germline ends. CDR1 and CDR2 (germline): LNHDA, SQIVND (reference sequence). The CDR3 here is CASTPGRSTGELFF. CDR3 DNA: TGTGCCAGTACGCCAGGGCGTTCCACCGGGGAGCTGTTTTTT.

This clone was counted a single time. V is TRBV5-1 and J is TRBJ2-2; 13 bases agree with TRBD2. In germline, CDR1 is SGHRS, CDR2 YFSETQ. V was pared by 4 bases and J by 6 bases, with 12 bases of the junction left unmatched. The CDR3 totals 18 residues. CDR3 DNA: TGCGCCAGCAGCCCTCGGACTAGCGGGAGTCTTTTCCCCGGGGAGCTGTTTTTT. This translates into CASSPRTSGSLFPGELFF.

The rearrangement uses TRBV5-1 and TRBJ1-2, with TRBD1 matching over 9 bases. Germline CDR1 reads SGHRS; CDR2 reads YFSETQ. V lost 3 bases and J lost 6; bases outside the gene matches: 18. The CDR3 sequence is 18 residues long. The CDR3 nucleotides read TGCGCCAGCAGCTCGGACGGGACAGGGCGAGGGCGAGGAAATGGCTACACCTTC. This codes for CASSSDGTGRGRGNGYTF.

The genes are TRBV6-5 and TRBJ1-2, with D tentatively TRBD1 (6 bases). The CDR3 covers 14 residues. Trimming pared 5 bases from V and 2 bases from J, leaving 12 bases between. CDR1 MNHEY and CDR2 SVGAGI come from the germline V gene. The chain's CDR3 is CASSPLTGNYGYTF. The CDR3 DNA reads TGTGCCAGCAGTCCCCTAACAGGGAACTATGGCTACACCTTC.

This chain links TRBV5-6 with TRBJ1-3, with TRBD1 as a possible D gene (6 bases). The germline CDR1 and CDR2 sequences are SGHDT and YYEEEE. V gave up 4 bases and J gave up 7 bases, with 18 bases separating them. This CDR3 comprises 15 residues. The DNA for the CDR3 is TGTGCCAGCAGCCCCGGACAGAACTTAGGGAACACCATATATTTT. It specifies CASSPGQNLGNTIYF.

J is TRBJ2-3 and V is TRBV19, with 12 positions matching TRBD2. V was pared by 8 bases and J by 5 bases, with 14 bases of the junction left unmatched. The CDR3 extends over 17 amino acids. CDR1 LNHDA and CDR2 SQIVND come from the germline V gene (reference sequence). CDR3 nucleotide sequence: TGTGCCAGTTCTAGGTGGGGAACACTAGCGGGAGGAGATACGCAGTATTTT. Translation gives CASSRWGTLAGGDTQYF.

The chain uses TRBV24-1 and TRBJ1-2; TRBD1 matches at 8 bases. V lost 3 bases, J lost 8 bases, and 10 bases stayed unmatched. The germline V gene has CDR1 KGHDR and CDR2 SFDVKD. This CDR3 comprises 15 residues. The chain's CDR3 is CATSDPEQGARGYTF. As DNA, the CDR3 is TGTGCCACCAGTGATCCGGAGCAGGGGGCGCGAGGCTACACCTTC.

J is TRBJ2-1 and V is TRBV7-8; 8 bases align to TRBD1. The junction had 8 bases not matched to a gene; V was cut back by 5 bases and J by 5 bases. Germline CDR1 reads SGHVS; CDR2 reads FQNEAQ. CDR3 size: 15 residues. CDR3 amino acids: CASSHPGDRNNEQFF. Here the CDR3 DNA reads TGTGCCAGCAGCCATCCCGGGGACAGGAACAATGAGCAGTTCTTC.

The rearrangement joins TRBV5-1 to TRBJ1-2; TRBD1 matches at 9 bases. This CDR3 is built from 13 residues. V shed 3 bases, J shed 5 bases, and the junction held 2 bases outside the gene matches. Germline values: CDR1 SGHRS, CDR2 YFSETQ. CDR3 nucleotides: TGCGCCAGCAGCTCCGGACAGGGGTATGGCTACACCTTC. It yields the protein CASSSGQGYGYTF.

The V and J genes are TRBV6-4 and TRBJ2-1; TRBD1 is a possible D gene (5 bases). The germline CDR1 and CDR2 sequences are MRHNA and SNTAGT. The V end was cut by 2 bases, the J end by 9 bases, with 14 bases between. The length of the CDR3 is 14 residues. DNA for the CDR3: TGTGCCAGCAGTGACACAAACAGGCTCACTGAGCAGTTCTTC. Translating gives CASSDTNRLTEQFF.

The chain uses TRBV7-6 and TRBJ2-1; tentatively, D is TRBD2 (6 bases). Per germline, CDR1 SGHVS and CDR2 FNYEAQ. V was shortened by 1 base and J by 4 bases, with 11 bases between the two germline ends. The CDR3 is made up of 15 amino acids. This chain's CDR3 is CASSLGASAYNEQFF. CDR3 bases: TGTGCCAGCAGCTTAGGCGCTAGCGCTTACAATGAGCAGTTCTTC.

The chain recombines TRBV27 with TRBJ2-1, with a possible D match to TRBD2 (6 bases). Trimming took 2 bases from V and 7 from J, leaving 12 bases between them. The CDR3 is 14 residues long. Germline V CDR1 and CDR2: MNHEY, SMNVEV (reference sequence). The CDR3 region has the DNA TGTGCCAGCAGTTTAGATGGGGACTGGAATGAGCAGTTCTTC. Its protein is CASSLDGDWNEQFF.

V gene TRBV7-3 combines with J gene TRBJ2-7; 7 bases align to TRBD1. Trimming took 5 bases from V and 6 from J; bases not matched to a gene: 7. The CDR3 runs 13 residues. CDR1 is SGHTA, CDR2 FQGTGA, per germline. The CDR3 spells CASSLTGLGEQYF. The CDR3, as DNA: TGTGCCAGCAGCCTGACAGGGCTTGGCGAGCAGTACTTC.

V is TRBV6-5 and J is TRBJ1-4, with 9 bases aligning to TRBD1. This CDR3 has 14 residues. V lost 5 bases and J lost 6; bases outside the gene matches: 4. CDR1 MNHEY and CDR2 SVGAGI come from the germline V gene. The CDR3 coding sequence is TGTGCCAGCAGTAAGACAGGGGGGGATGAAAAACTGTTTTTT. This codes for CASSKTGGDEKLFF.

This sequence joins TRBV3-1 (or the pseudogene TRBV3-2) and TRBJ1-2; D perhaps matches TRBD1 (5 bases). Trimming stripped 1 base from V and 4 bases from J, with 16 bases between. The CDR3 runs to 16 residues. Looked up from germline, CDR1 is LGHDT and CDR2 is YNNKEL (reference sequence). CDR3 sequence (DNA): TGTGCCAGCAGCCAAGGCAGCAGGGCTACAATCTATGGCTACACCTTC. Its protein is CASSQGSRATIYGYTF.

This clone showed up just once. The chain links TRBV7-2 to TRBJ2-7; 12 bases agree with TRBD2. Germline-derived CDR1 and CDR2 are SGHTA and FQGNSA. Losses at the gene ends were 5 bases for V and 2 bases for J; bases not matched to a gene: 7. CDR3 length equals 16 residues. The CDR3 DNA is TGTGCCAGCAGCCACTACTCTAGCGGGAGGGCCTACGAGCAGTACTTC. This sequence encodes CASSHYSSGRAYEQYF.